This T cell receptor (beta chain) was recorded in a study of T cell changes during pregnancy in multiple sclerosis (dated by TCRdb to between 2017 and 2020). For the wider study: In women with multiple sclerosis, the researchers looked at how the T cell repertoire shifted as pregnancy progressed.

Receptor libraries were prepared by the immunoSEQ multiplex PCR assay. TCRdb stores this immuneACCESS table with in-frame sequences only. Part of the clones is absent; in the studies checked, under half of the shortfall reflects unresolved V genes, and no reason is known for the rest. Within this sample are 90,000 to 120,000 clones, with 80% to 95% of them counted one time only. Around 0.8% of the sample is held by the ten biggest clonotypes. From a lookup of the germline V gene, CDR1 and CDR2 are SGHTA and FQGTGA. From the cysteine through the phenylalanine, the CDR3 covers 16 amino acids. CDR3 DNA is the only sequence kept; it has 48 bases, read in frame from the first base. At the junction V is shortened by 2 bases and J by 3 bases, with 16 bases in between. On this clone itself: The target of this receptor is not known. Per-nucleotide qualities are absent, and no much larger clonotype sits a single base away.

This TCR was sampled from a female donor in good health, enrolled as a control in a pregnancy study. The specimen comprised peripheral blood, sampled in the third trimester of pregnancy. The chain couples TRBV7-3 to TRBJ2-5; no D gene can be assigned with confidence. The nucleotide sequence is TGTGCCAGCAGCTTAGGCTTCGGCCTACTAAAAGAGACCCAGTACTTC. It encodes CASSLGFGLLKETQYF.